This entry is about one T cell receptor (beta chain). This sample stems from a study of blood T cell repertoires in COVID-19. Study information: Sites across the United States, Italy and Spain contributed samples from acute and convalescent COVID-19.

J gave up 0 bases and V 4 bases, and 8 bases lay outside the gene matches. CDR3 length: 17 amino acids. Germline values: CDR1 SEHNR, CDR2 FQNEAQ (reference sequence). Generated by immunoSEQ multiplex PCR, the TCRdb table keeps only in-frame clones and is missing some. Among 220,000 or so clones listed, around four fifths were seen once. The chain is built from TRBV7-9 and TRBJ2-1, with TRBD1 identical over 8 bases. The sequenced sample consisted of peripheral blood. The sequence was collected from a man aged 25 to 40 with active or convalescent COVID-19. The CDR3 DNA sequence: TGTGCCAGCAGCTCCGACAGGGGCAAATCCTCCTACAATGAGCAGTTCTTC. Translation gives CASSSDRGKSSYNEQFF.